The 9 T cell receptor beta chains listed next were all sequenced from one sample in a study of regulatory T cells in long-lasting Graves disease. Indicated time point: persistent/refractory GD, antithyroid drugs over 5 years with positive TRAb. Generation of the TCR library employed RNA extracted from PBMCs. In building TCR beta libraries, iRepertoire HTBI primers were used together with Arm-PCR of CDR3 regions. TCRdb re-analysed the multiplex PCR reads in MiXCR, keeping a single row per CDR3 protein. This sample yields almost 350,000 distinct CDR3 sequences, of which around a fifth are seen a single time; 29% belongs to the top ten. The sequencing here drew on peripheral blood mononuclear cells (PBMCs), taken when the disease was refractory, from a patient treated with antithyroid drugs. The receptors stem from a female donor with Graves disease.

This clonotype was picked up a small number of times. The genes are TRBV19 and TRBJ2-4; D is possibly TRBD1 (5 bases). Germline loops: CDR1 LNHDA, CDR2 SQIVND (reference sequence). Between the trimmed V and J ends, which lost 3 bases and 0 bases, there was a span of 18 bases. CDR3 length equals 18 residues. CDR3 coding DNA: TGTGCCAGTAGTATCGGGCACACAGGTTTATTAGCCAAAAACATTCAGTACTTC. Amino acid sequence: CASSIGHTGLLAKNIQYF.

This clonotype was seen more than once but under ten times. The rearrangement uses TRBV6-1 and TRBJ2-7, with TRBD1 matching over 9 bases. The V gene's germline CDR1 is MNHNS and CDR2 SASEGT. The CDR3 consists of 14 residues. With V trimmed by 5 bases and J by 4 bases, 6 bases remained unmatched. CDR3 coding DNA: TGTGCCAGCAGTCCGTACAGGGGGCGGTACGAGCAGTACTTC. Protein: CASSPYRGRYEQYF.

This clonotype was seen ten or more times. The V and J genes are TRBV28 and TRBJ1-4; 10 bases agree with TRBD1. V gave up 8 bases and J gave up 6 bases; unmatched junction bases: 6. Germline V gene sequence: CDR1 MDHEN, CDR2 SYDVKM. The length of the CDR3 is 14 residues. CDR3 bases: TGTGCCAGCGTTAGGGGGACAGGGGATGAAAAACTGTTTTTT. It yields the protein CASVRGTGDEKLFF.

The genes are TRBV2 and TRBJ2-3; 7 bases are shared with TRBD1. V shed 8 bases, J shed 0 bases, and the junction held 11 bases outside the gene matches. This CDR3 is built from 16 residues. Germline CDR1 SNHLY, CDR2 FYNNEI. CDR3 loop: CASSTGRLISTDTQYF. CDR3 coding DNA: TGTGCCAGCTCGACAGGGAGACTAATTAGCACAGATACGCAGTATTTT.

In its sample, this clonotype was seen many times. V usage is TRBV29-1 and J usage is TRBJ1-2; D is possibly TRBD1 (5 bases). V lost 4 bases, J lost 5 bases, and 8 bases lay in between. Germline V gene lookup returns CDR1 SQVTM and CDR2 ANQGSEA. The length of the CDR3 is 11 residues. CDR3 nucleotides: TGCAGCGTTGTGGAGGGGTATGGCTACACCTTC. Encoded protein: CSVVEGYGYTF.

The sample holds a few counts of this clonotype. The rearrangement uses TRBV20-1 and TRBJ2-7; 8 bases fit TRBD1. V lost 7 bases and J lost 2; bases outside the gene matches: 4. Germline assignment: CDR1 DFQATT and CDR2 SNEGSKA (reference sequence). CDR3 length equals 12 residues. The CDR3 DNA reads TGCAGTGTTGGACAGGGAGCCTACGAGCAGTACTTC. It is translated as CSVGQGAYEQYF.

A word on this clonotype: A much bigger clone sits one base away, suggesting this may be a read error. V usage is TRBV7-2 and J usage is TRBJ1-5; D is unclear. CDR3 size: 13 residues. Germline CDR1 and CDR2: SGHTA and FQGNSA. CDR3 DNA: TGTGGCAGCAGCTTAAGCTTGCGCCAGCCCCAGCATTTT. Protein sequence: CGSSLSLRQPQHF.

This clonotype was observed many times. The V and J genes are TRBV7-2 and TRBJ2-7; possible D gene TRBD2, 5 bases. CDR1 and CDR2 from the germline V gene are SGHTA and FQGNSA. CDR3 size: 14 residues. The V end lost 6 bases, the J end lost 0 bases, and 12 bases lay between the germline ends. The CDR3: CASRTGGHSYEQYF. The CDR3 DNA follows: TGTGCCAGCAGGACGGGCGGGCACTCCTACGAGCAGTACTTC.

This clonotype has at least ten counts. The rearrangement uses TRBV7-2 and TRBJ2-7; 7 bases agree with TRBD2. The CDR3 extends over 14 amino acids. Germline lookup yields CDR1 SGHTA and CDR2 FQGNSA. V gave up 6 bases and J gave up 0 bases; unmatched junction bases: 5. The CDR3 DNA sequence: TGTGCCAGCAGTTACTCGGGGGGCTCCTACGAGCAGTACTTC. This encodes CASSYSGGSYEQYF.